This T cell receptor (beta chain) was profiled in a study of T cell responses to AZD1222 COVID-19 vaccine. Study-level results: Just five or six AZD1222 recipients were seropositive at baseline. When two AZD1222 doses had been given, Spike-specific TCR breadth and depth rose. Within unmutated variant regions lay the reported targets of nearly half of spike-specific TCRs.

Using immunoSEQ multiplex PCR, the repertoire was profiled, and TCRdb retains in-frame clones only, with some absent. The sample records over 150,000 clones, over 75% being singletons. V lost 8 bases and J 2 bases, leaving 16 bases between the germline ends. In germline, CDR1 is MNHEY, CDR2 SVGAGI. This CDR3 contains 14 residues. With regard to this clone: Its target is unknown.

This sample comprised peripheral blood, obtained on day 0 of AZD1222 vaccination. The clonotype was recovered from an adult in good health. J is TRBJ2-7 and V is TRBV6-5; a possible D gene is TRBD1 (5 bases). In DNA form, the CDR3 reads TGTGCCAGCGGGGTAGGCCAGGGCGCCTACGAGCAGTACTTC. Encoded protein: CASGVGQGAYEQYF.